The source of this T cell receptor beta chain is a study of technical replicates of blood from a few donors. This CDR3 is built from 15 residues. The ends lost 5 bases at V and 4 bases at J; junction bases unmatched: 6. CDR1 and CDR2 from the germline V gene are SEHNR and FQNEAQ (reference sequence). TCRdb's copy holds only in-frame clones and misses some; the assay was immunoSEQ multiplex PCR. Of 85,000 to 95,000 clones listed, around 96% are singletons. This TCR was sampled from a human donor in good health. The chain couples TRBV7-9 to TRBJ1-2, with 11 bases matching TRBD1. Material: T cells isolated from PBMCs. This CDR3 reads CASSPPGQGVYGYTF. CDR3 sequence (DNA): TGTGCCAGCAGCCCCCCGGGACAGGGGGTCTATGGCTACACCTTC. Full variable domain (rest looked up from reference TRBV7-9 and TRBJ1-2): DTGVSQNPRHKITKRGQNVTFRCDPISEHNRLYWYRQTLGQGPEFLTYFQNEAQLEKSRLLSDRFSAERPKGSFSTLEIQRTEQGDSAMYLCASSPPGQGVYGYTFGSGTRLTVV.